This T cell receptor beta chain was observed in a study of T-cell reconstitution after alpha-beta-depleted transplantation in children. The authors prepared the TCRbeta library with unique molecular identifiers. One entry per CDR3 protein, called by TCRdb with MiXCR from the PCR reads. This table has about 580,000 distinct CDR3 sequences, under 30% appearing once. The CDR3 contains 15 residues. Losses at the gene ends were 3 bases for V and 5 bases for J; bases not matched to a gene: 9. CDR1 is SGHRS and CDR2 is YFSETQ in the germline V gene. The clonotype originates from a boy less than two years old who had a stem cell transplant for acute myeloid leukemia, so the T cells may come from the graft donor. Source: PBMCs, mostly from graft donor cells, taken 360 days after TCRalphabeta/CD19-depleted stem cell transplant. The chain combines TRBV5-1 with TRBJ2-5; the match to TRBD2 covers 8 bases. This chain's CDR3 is CASSWWTSPGETQYF. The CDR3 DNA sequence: TGCGCCAGCAGCTGGTGGACTAGCCCGGGGGAGACCCAGTACTTC.